Shown below are 9 T cell receptor beta chains from a single sample sequenced in a study of blood T cell repertoires in COVID-19. Only in-frame clones appear in the TCRdb table, and some are missing; sequencing was by immunoSEQ multiplex PCR. Here the sample spans 100,000 to 150,000 clones, roughly 86% being singletons. Sequences were obtained from peripheral blood. The source is a woman aged 70-85 years with COVID-19, enrolled during active disease.

This chain links TRBV6-5 with TRBJ1-6; 11 nucleotides agree with TRBD1. The junction had 4 bases not matched to a gene; V was cut back by 10 bases and J by 5 bases. The germline V gene encodes CDR1 MNHEY and CDR2 SVGAGI. This CDR3 is built from 14 residues. The CDR3 spells CATGTGGHNSPLHF. The CDR3 DNA reads TGTGCCACCGGGACAGGGGGACATAATTCACCCCTCCACTTT.

This chain joins TRBV18 and TRBJ1-1; D is ambiguous. CDR1 and CDR2 from the germline V gene are KGHSH and LQKENI. This CDR3 region has 15 residues. Trimming shortened V by 2 bases and J by 2 bases, and 12 bases separated the two germline ends. Here the CDR3 DNA reads TGTGCCAGCTCACCAACCCATCAAACTAACACTGAAGCTTTCTTT. This codes for CASSPTHQTNTEAFF.

This clone occurred once. The rearrangement links TRBV7-2 to TRBJ2-3; possible D gene TRBD2, 5 bases. V was cut by 2 bases and J by 2 bases, with 11 bases left in between. Germline V gives CDR1 SGHTA, CDR2 FQGNSA. The CDR3 has 15 residues. The CDR3 protein is CASSLRGRPTDTQYF. CDR3 in DNA: TGTGCCAGCAGCTTACGGGGTCGCCCCACAGATACGCAGTATTTT.

The chain uses TRBV5-1 and TRBJ2-7; tentative D call: TRBD1 (6 bases). Between the trimmed V and J ends, which lost 4 bases and 1 base, there was a span of 9 bases. The CDR3 length is 13 residues. Germline V CDR1 and CDR2: SGHRS, YFSETQ. CDR3 amino acids: CASSPGVSYEQYF. The CDR3, as DNA: TGCGCCAGCAGCCCAGGGGTGTCCTACGAGCAGTACTTC.

The chain recombines TRBV28 with TRBJ1-1; D is possibly TRBD1 (5 bases). Trimming stripped 7 bases from V and 4 bases from J, with 16 bases between. This CDR3 has 14 amino acids. Germline CDR1 is MDHEN and CDR2 is SYDVKM. CDR3 loop: CASTNLRVGTEAFF. Written as DNA, the CDR3 is TGTGCCAGCACCAACCTCAGGGTGGGCACTGAAGCTTTCTTT.

The chain recombines TRBV4-1 with TRBJ2-3; 8 bases fit TRBD2. After removal of 2 bases from V and 0 bases from J, the junction contained 13 bases not matched to a gene. The CDR3 loop spans 19 amino acids. CDR1 and CDR2 from the germline V gene are MGHRA and YSYEKL. The CDR3 nucleotides read TGCGCCAGCAGCCAATTTCCCATCACGGGGGGGACTAGCACAGATACGCAGTATTTT. Its translation is CASSQFPITGGTSTDTQYF.

Regarding this clone: Other nucleotide sequences from this sample produce the same CDR3. The chain recombines TRBV28 with TRBJ1-5, with TRBD1 identical over 8 bases. V was pared by 5 bases and J by 4 bases, with 4 bases of the junction left unmatched. This CDR3 is 14 amino acids long. The V gene's germline CDR1 is MDHEN and CDR2 SYDVKM. This CDR3 reads CASSTRTGNQPQHF. CDR3 sequence (DNA): TGTGCCAGCAGTACCCGGACAGGGAATCAGCCCCAGCATTTT.

This chain links TRBV14 with TRBJ1-4; unclear D gene. Trimming cost V 0 bases and J 1 base, with 6 bases left between them. CDR1 and CDR2 from the germline V gene are SGHDN and FVKESK. This CDR3 has 15 residues. The CDR3 loop reads CASSQDRITNEKLFF. CDR3 nucleotide sequence: TGTGCCAGCAGCCAAGACAGGATAACTAATGAAAAACTGTTTTTT.

V gene TRBV28 combines with J gene TRBJ2-1; tentative D call: TRBD1 (5 bases). The germline V gene encodes CDR1 MDHEN and CDR2 SYDVKM. Between the trimmed V and J ends, which lost 5 bases and 2 bases, there was a span of 19 bases. The CDR3 has 17 amino acids. The CDR3 DNA is TGTGCCAGCAGTCCTCGCTTCGCGGACACAACCTACAATGAGCAGTTCTTC. As protein: CASSPRFADTTYNEQFF.